This is a list of T cell receptor beta chains from one sample in a study of cytomegalovirus exposure and HLA in healthy donors. Using immunoSEQ multiplex PCR, the repertoire was profiled, and TCRdb retains in-frame clones only, with some absent. The table records approximately 110,000 clones, around two thirds of them present only once. Sample: PBMCs. Receptor source: a woman in her thirties or forties in good health and CMV-seropositive. CDR3s include the opening cysteine and the closing phenylalanine or tryptophan. The D gene is left open where the match is weak. Clone size is not always given. Where it is, it says once, few, many or a class for expanded clones.

v_gene	j_gene	abundance	d_gene	CDR3aa	CDR3nt
TRBV9	TRBJ2-5	NA	NA	CASSVRLAGQETQYF	TGTGCCAGCAGCGTACGTCTGGCGGGGCAAGAGACCCAGTACTTC
TRBV9	TRBJ2-1	NA	TRBD2	CASTQTSGTYNEQFF	TGTGCCAGCACCCAGACTAGCGGCACTTACAATGAGCAGTTCTTC
TRBV7-3	TRBJ2-6	NA	NA	CASSSGGANVLTF	TGTGCCAGCAGCTCGGGGGGGGCCAACGTCCTGACTTTC
TRBV4-3	TRBJ2-3	NA	NA	CASSQDSGTSTDTQYF	TGCGCCAGCAGCCAAGACTCTGGGACAAGCACAGATACGCAGTATTTT
TRBV7-2	TRBJ2-3	NA	NA	CASSLDGESTDTQYF	TGTGCCAGCAGCTTAGACGGGGAGTCCACAGATACGCAGTATTTT
TRBV5-1	TRBJ1-6	NA	NA	CASSLEPRTAVNSPLHF	TGCGCCAGCAGCTTGGAACCGAGGACAGCCGTTAATTCACCCCTCCACTTT
TRBV9	TRBJ2-5	NA	NA	CASSPLEGGLKTQYF	TGTGCCAGCAGCCCCCTCGAGGGAGGACTTAAGACCCAGTACTTC
TRBV21-1	TRBJ1-2	NA	NA	CASSNSAGVLYGYTF	TGTGCCAGCAGCAATTCGGCAGGGGTCCTCTATGGCTACACCTTC
TRBV6-1	TRBJ1-1	NA	NA	CASTPTEFNTEAFF	TGTGCCAGCACTCCGACAGAGTTTAACACTGAAGCTTTCTTT
TRBV19	TRBJ2-7	few	TRBD1	CASSITGTGMREQYF	TGTGCCAGTAGTATCACCGGGACAGGGATGCGGGAGCAGTACTTC
TRBV10-3	TRBJ2-1	NA	NA	CAISNPTGYNEQFF	TGTGCCATCAGTAACCCGACGGGGTACAATGAGCAGTTCTTC
TRBV6-1	TRBJ1-2	few	TRBD1	CASSGIGGYNYGYTF	TGTGCCAGCAGTGGGATAGGGGGCTACAACTATGGCTACACCTTC
TRBV2	TRBJ2-1	NA	NA	CATHRESYNEQFF	TGTGCCACTCACAGGGAATCTTACAATGAGCAGTTCTTC
TRBV2	TRBJ2-7	NA	NA	CASMRDRSYEQYF	TGTGCCAGCATGCGGGACCGCTCCTACGAGCAGTACTTC
TRBV7-6	TRBJ1-3	NA	TRBD1	CASSTLTGMGNTIYF	TGTGCCAGCAGCACCTTGACAGGGATGGGAAACACCATATATTTT
TRBV18	TRBJ2-7	few	TRBD1	CASSYGTGAYYEQYF	TGTGCCAGCTCCTATGGGACAGGGGCATACTACGAGCAGTACTTC
TRBV19	TRBJ1-2	NA	NA	CASSMAVRSYGYTF	TGTGCCAGTAGTATGGCGGTCCGGAGCTATGGCTACACCTTC
TRBV2	TRBJ2-7	NA	TRBD2	CASSRLAGGFHEQYF	TGTGCCAGCAGTAGACTAGCGGGGGGCTTCCACGAGCAGTACTTC
TRBV7-2	TRBJ1-2	NA	NA	CASSLEIRGYGYTF	TGTGCCAGCAGCTTAGAGATCAGGGGCTATGGCTACACCTTC
TRBV2	TRBJ2-5	NA	NA	CASSRDFQETQYF	TGTGCCAGCAGCCGGGACTTCCAAGAGACCCAGTACTTC
TRBV15	TRBJ2-3	NA	TRBD2	CATSRRLAGGSDTQYF	TGTGCCACCAGCAGGCGACTAGCGGGGGGCTCAGATACGCAGTATTTT
TRBV2	TRBJ1-2	few	TRBD1	CASSPRGTNYGYTF	TGTGCCAGCAGTCCCAGGGGGACTAACTATGGCTACACCTTC
TRBV29-1	TRBJ1-2	NA	TRBD1	CSVAGGGAGYTF	TGCAGCGTTGCAGGGGGCGGTGCCGGCTACACCTTC
TRBV7-3	TRBJ1-1	few	NA	CASSPSDSNTEAFF	TGTGCCAGCAGCCCTTCGGACTCGAACACTGAAGCTTTCTTT
TRBV7-2	TRBJ1-6	NA	NA	CASSPFGRLDSPLHF	TGTGCCAGCAGCCCCTTTGGGAGGCTGGATTCACCCCTCCACTTT
TRBV2	TRBJ2-5	NA	TRBD1	CASRSGGTWETQYF	TGTGCCAGCAGATCAGGGGGTACCTGGGAGACCCAGTACTTC
TRBV7-9	TRBJ1-6	NA	NA	CASSLEAGYSPLHF	TGTGCCAGCAGCTTAGAGGCAGGATATTCACCCCTCCACTTT
TRBV6-4	TRBJ1-1	once	NA	CASSDSPRNTEAFF	TGTGCCAGCAGTGACTCCCCCAGAAACACTGAAGCTTTCTTT
TRBV19	TRBJ1-1	NA	NA	CASSIAPGVAAFF	TGTGCCAGTAGTATAGCTCCAGGGGTGGCAGCTTTCTTT
TRBV10-3	TRBJ2-5	NA	NA	CAIKSSGPQETQYF	TGTGCCATCAAGAGCTCTGGGCCCCAAGAGACCCAGTACTTC
TRBV13	TRBJ1-1	few	NA	CASSFISGNTEAFF	TGTGCCAGCAGCTTTATATCAGGGAACACTGAAGCTTTCTTT
TRBV7-9	TRBJ1-2	few	TRBD1	CASSLEGARGYYGYTF	TGTGCCAGCAGCTTGGAGGGGGCGCGTGGTTACTATGGCTACACCTTC
TRBV6-5	TRBJ2-1	NA	TRBD2	CASTLAGGQNEQFF	TGTGCCAGCACGTTAGCGGGGGGGCAGAATGAGCAGTTCTTC
TRBV5-1	TRBJ1-1	NA	TRBD1	CASSLSGTGDTEAFF	TGCGCCAGCAGCTTATCCGGGACAGGGGACACTGAAGCTTTCTTT
TRBV7-9	TRBJ2-5	NA	NA	CASSLGGGGETQYF	TGTGCCAGCAGCTTAGGTGGGGGAGGTGAGACCCAGTACTTC
TRBV9	TRBJ1-1	NA	NA	CASGKQANTEAFF	TGTGCCAGCGGAAAACAGGCCAACACTGAAGCTTTCTTT
TRBV5-4	TRBJ2-1	few	TRBD1	CASSLPGQGINEQFF	TGTGCCAGCAGTCTCCCGGGACAGGGGATCAATGAGCAGTTCTTC
TRBV7-8	TRBJ2-5	NA	NA	CASSIGTLETQYF	TGTGCCAGCAGCATCGGGACTCTGGAGACCCAGTACTTC
TRBV6-1	TRBJ1-4	NA	NA	CASSEAGGEKLFF	TGTGCCAGCAGTGAAGCAGGGGGTGAAAAACTGTTTTTT
TRBV7-3	TRBJ2-3	NA	TRBD1	CASSFGTGEGTQYF	TGTGCCAGCAGCTTTGGGACAGGGGAGGGTACGCAGTATTTT
TRBV19	TRBJ2-1	NA	TRBD1	CASSPGGDEQFF	TGTGCCAGTAGTCCAGGGGGTGATGAGCAGTTCTTC
TRBV9	TRBJ2-2	medium-sized	TRBD1	CASSGTGNTGELFF	TGTGCCAGCAGCGGGACAGGGAACACCGGGGAGCTGTTTTTT
TRBV5-1	TRBJ1-2	NA	NA	CASSPQRGNYGYTF	TGCGCCAGCAGCCCCCAGCGGGGAAACTATGGCTACACCTTC
TRBV2	TRBJ2-5	NA	NA	CASSLARPGQETQYF	TGTGCCAGCAGCCTTGCACGGCCAGGACAAGAGACCCAGTACTTC
TRBV2	TRBJ1-5	once	NA	CASGRDNQPQHF	TGTGCCAGCGGGAGGGACAATCAGCCCCAGCATTTT
TRBV5-6	TRBJ1-2	NA	TRBD1	CASSDQGAGYTF	TGTGCCAGCAGCGACCAGGGGGCTGGCTACACCTTC
TRBV6-7	TRBJ1-1	few	NA	CASSYSDRENTEAFF	TGTGCCAGCAGTTACTCGGACAGAGAGAACACTGAAGCTTTCTTT
TRBV4-1	TRBJ1-5	NA	TRBD1	CASSQPGQEFNQPQHF	TGCGCCAGCAGCCAACCGGGACAGGAGTTCAATCAGCCCCAGCATTTT
TRBV2	TRBJ1-2	NA	TRBD1	CASSEGQGFYGYTF	TGTGCCAGCAGTGAAGGACAGGGCTTTTATGGCTACACCTTC
TRBV9	TRBJ2-5	NA	TRBD2	CASSVVLAGGLETQYF	TGTGCCAGCAGCGTAGTTCTAGCGGGGGGGCTGGAGACCCAGTACTTC
TRBV5-1	TRBJ1-2	NA	NA	CASSLAGEGVYGYTF	TGCGCCAGCAGCTTGGCCGGCGAGGGCGTCTATGGCTACACCTTC
TRBV18	TRBJ1-1	NA	NA	CASSPMAEDTEAFF	TGTGCCAGCTCACCAATGGCTGAGGACACTGAAGCTTTCTTT
TRBV6-4	TRBJ1-5	NA	NA	CASSEGWGGSNQPQHF	TGTGCCAGCAGTGAAGGATGGGGGGGTAGCAATCAGCCCCAGCATTTT
TRBV27	TRBJ1-1	NA	NA	CAIGLNTEAFF	TGTGCGATAGGACTTAACACTGAAGCTTTCTTT
TRBV13	TRBJ2-4	NA	NA	CASSPRDTQAKNIQYF	TGTGCCAGCAGCCCACGGGACACCCAAGCCAAAAACATTCAGTACTTC